Below, 18 T cell receptor beta chains from the same sample are listed, as sequenced in a study of blood T cells in healthy people across ages. Combining a sample-barcoded 5' primer with a J-beta primer mix, a second PCR ran for about 7 to 12 cycles. TCRdb independently ran MiXCR on the 5' RACE reads; one entry per CDR3 protein. This table has 600,000 or so distinct CDR3 sequences, around 20% appearing once. The source material was blood. All receptors derive from a man between 65 and 85 years old in good health.

The rearrangement joins TRBV5-1 to TRBJ1-2, with TRBD1 matching 7 bases. CDR1 and CDR2 (germline): SGHRS, YFSETQ. V shed 4 bases, J shed 4 bases, and the junction held 10 bases outside the gene matches. The CDR3 loop spans 15 amino acids. This CDR3 is CASSPVGGGSYGYTF. As DNA, the CDR3 is TGCGCCAGCAGCCCTGTTGGAGGGGGCAGCTATGGCTACACCTTC.

This clonotype was detected ten times or more. The chain employs TRBV7-6 and TRBJ1-1; weak D call: TRBD1 (5 bases). Trimming took off 4 bases at V and 1 base at J, with 19 bases between the two ends. Germline assignment: CDR1 SGHVS and CDR2 FNYEAQ. The CDR3 has 17 amino acids. For the CDR3, the DNA is TGTGCCAGCAGCTCCCGTTACGGGGCAATTCGGAACACTGAAGCTTTCTTT. This encodes CASSSRYGAIRNTEAFF.

The chain employs TRBV11-1 and TRBJ2-5; 7 bases fit TRBD2. The DNA end favors TRBJ2-1, so the J call may be wrong. CDR1 and CDR2 (germline): SGHAT, FQDESV (reference sequence). This CDR3 contains 14 residues. The CDR3 DNA reads as TGTGCCAGCAGCCCCGGACTAGAAAAGGATGAGCAGTTCTTC. Protein product: CASSPGLEKDEQFF.

The chain employs TRBV5-4 and TRBJ2-3, with 9 bases identical to TRBD2. The CDR3 extends over 14 amino acids. Germline CDR1 and CDR2: SGHNT and YYREEE (reference sequence). CDR3 coding DNA: TGTGTTTACCTTGAGCGGGGGGGCACAGATACGCAGTATTTT. It is translated as CVYLERGGTDTQYF. Full variable domain (missing parts from reference TRBV5-4 and TRBJ2-3): ETGVTQSPTHLIKTRGQQVTLRCSSQSGHNTVSWYQQALGQGPQFIFQYYREEENGRGNFPPRFSGLQFPNYSSELNVNALELDDSALYLCVYLERGGTDTQYFGPGTRLTVL.

The genes are TRBV7-6 and TRBJ2-1; D may be TRBD2 (6 bases). Germline V gene sequence: CDR1 SGHVS, CDR2 FNYEAQ. This CDR3 has 18 residues. V lost 1 base and J 0 bases, leaving 16 bases between the germline ends. This CDR3 is CASSLVTSETSSYNEQFF. CDR3 sequence (DNA): TGTGCCAGCAGCTTAGTCACATCCGAGACTAGCTCCTACAATGAGCAGTTCTTC.

The rearrangement links TRBV20-1 to TRBJ2-5; no clear D gene. The CDR3 is 13 residues long. V lost 3 bases and J 0 bases, leaving 8 bases between the germline ends. Germline V lookup: CDR1 DFQATT, CDR2 SNEGSKA (reference sequence). As DNA, the CDR3 is TGCAGTGCTAGGGGTCTAGACCAAGAGACCCAGTACTTC. Its protein product is CSARGLDQETQYF.

The J gene is TRBJ2-3, the V gene TRBV5-1; no clear D gene. The CDR3 sequence is 13 residues long. Germline CDR1 reads SGHRS; CDR2 reads YFSETQ. Deletions cut 3 bases from V and 0 bases from J, with 5 bases between. CDR3 in amino acids: CASSYLSTDTQYF. CDR3 bases: TGCGCCAGCAGCTACCTCAGCACAGATACGCAGTATTTT. Drawing the rest from reference TRBV5-1 and TRBJ2-3, the complete variable domain is KAGVTQTPRYLIKTRGQQVTLSCSPISGHRSVSWYQQTPGQGLQFLFEYFSETQRNKGNFPGRFSGRQFSNSRSEMNVSTLELGDSALYLCASSYLSTDTQYFGPGTRLTVL.

This clonotype came up once. J is TRBJ2-1 and V is TRBV19, with D possibly matching TRBD2 (6 bases). The CDR3 is 15 residues long. V was clipped by 9 bases and J by 9 bases, with 24 bases between them. Germline CDR1 reads LNHDA; CDR2 reads SQIVND (reference sequence). The CDR3 here is CASANPLGWGGEQFF. Here the CDR3 DNA reads TGTGCCAGCGCAAATCCTTTGGGATGGGGAGGTGAGCAGTTCTTC.

The chain has TRBV6-2 or TRBV6-3 and TRBJ2-1; 12 bases map to TRBD1. The end of the DNA aligns better with TRBJ2-5, so the J call may be wrong. Germline V gives CDR1 MNHEY, CDR2 SVGEGT. The CDR3 sequence is 14 residues long. CDR3 region: CASSWDRGLETQYF. The CDR3 DNA reads TGTGCCAGCAGTTGGGACAGGGGGCTAGAGACCCAGTACTTC.

For this clonotype: Because the CDR3 is missing its conserved closing phenylalanine or tryptophan, this is likely a read error. The chain carries TRBV10-3 and TRBJ2-3; TRBD2 matches at 7 bases. There are 13 residues in the CDR3. The germline gives CDR1 ENHRY, CDR2 SYGVKD. The trim removed 7 bases at V and 5 bases at J, leaving 6 bases unmatched. CDR3 coding DNA: TGTGCCATCACTAGCGGAGGGGTAGATACGCAGTATTTG. Amino acid sequence: CAITSGGVDTQYL.

V and J are TRBV6-2 or TRBV6-3 and TRBJ1-5; D unclear. There are 15 residues in the CDR3. V was cut by 2 bases and J by 2 bases, with 10 bases left in between. In germline, CDR1 is MNHEY, CDR2 SVGEGT. In DNA form, the CDR3 reads TGTGCCAGCAGTTACCCTAGGACCGGCAATCAGCCCCAGCATTTT. Amino acids: CASSYPRTGNQPQHF.

This clonotype was found a few times. The V and J genes are TRBV3-1 and TRBJ2-7; 8 nucleotides agree with TRBD1. Per the germline V gene, CDR1 is LGHDT and CDR2 is YNNKEL (reference sequence). The CDR3 runs to 16 residues. V shed 0 bases, J shed 4 bases, and the junction held 8 bases outside the gene matches. The CDR3, as DNA: TGTGCCAGCAGCCAAGAAGGCCAGGGGGCATTGTACGAGCAGTACTTC. The encoded protein is CASSQEGQGALYEQYF.

This clonotype has more than one count but fewer than ten. The rearrangement links TRBV20-1 to TRBJ2-5, with 7 bases lining up with TRBD1. The CDR3 is 14 residues long. V was pared by 8 bases and J by 2 bases, with 11 bases of the junction left unmatched. The germline CDR1 and CDR2 sequences are DFQATT and SNEGSKA (reference sequence). CDR3 bases: TGCAGTACCCAGGTGGGACAGAAGCAAGAGACCCAGTACTTC. This sequence encodes CSTQVGQKQETQYF.

The sample holds many counts of this clonotype. This chain connects TRBV28 to TRBJ2-1; TRBD2 matches at 10 bases. CDR1 is MDHEN and CDR2 is SYDVKM in the germline V gene. Trimming at V came to 7 bases and at J to 2 bases, leaving 11 bases not matched to a gene. The CDR3 is 17 residues long. DNA for the CDR3: TGTGCCAGCACCTCGACTACTAGCGGGACCCCCTACAATGAGCAGTTCTTC. Its translation: CASTSTTSGTPYNEQFF.

The genes are TRBV20-1 and TRBJ1-1; D not certain. The CDR3 is made up of 13 amino acids. With 3 bases removed from V and 0 bases from J, the gap between germline ends came to 8 bases. Germline V lookup: CDR1 DFQATT, CDR2 SNEGSKA (reference sequence). In DNA form, the CDR3 reads TGCAGTGCTAGCGGTCAGCTGAACACTGAAGCTTTCTTT. Translating it yields CSASGQLNTEAFF.

This clonotype came up many times. The germline gene is not matched at one end of the junction; a read error may be the cause. V is TRBV7-7 and J is TRBJ2-5, with 7 bases lining up with TRBD1. Germline loops: CDR1 SSHAT, CDR2 FNYEAQ (reference sequence). The CDR3 runs 14 residues. In DNA, the CDR3 is TGTGCTAGCAGCCAAGACAGGGTGAGGGAGACCCAGTACTTC. Protein sequence: CASSQDRVRETQYF. Complete variable domain (other parts from reference TRBV7-7 and TRBJ2-5): GAGVSQSPRYKVTKRGQDVTLRCDPISSHATLYWYQQALGQGPEFLTYFNYEAQPDKSGLPSDRFSAERPEGSISTLTIQRTEQRDSAMYRCASSQDRVRETQYFGPGTRLLVL.

The chain combines TRBV5-1 with TRBJ2-5, with TRBD1 identical over 7 bases. This CDR3 is built from 15 residues. Germline V lookup: CDR1 SGHRS, CDR2 YFSETQ. Trimming at V came to 2 bases and at J to 1 base, leaving 5 bases not matched to a gene. This CDR3 reads CASSFGPGGQETQYF. As DNA, the CDR3 is TGCGCCAGCAGCTTTGGGCCAGGGGGCCAAGAGACCCAGTACTTC.

The chain combines TRBV5-1 with TRBJ2-7; D is perhaps TRBD2 (6 bases). V was cut by 3 bases and J by 7 bases, with 20 bases left in between. In germline, CDR1 is SGHRS, CDR2 YFSETQ. The CDR3 is made up of 15 amino acids. The CDR3 spells CASSSSGLSYGEQYF. CDR3 sequence (DNA): TGCGCCAGCAGCTCATCGGGACTCTCGTATGGAGAGCAGTACTTC.